Described below is a single T cell receptor beta chain sequence and its context. This clonotype showed up just once. Its antigen target is currently unknown. No base-level quality is on record; no much larger clone is a single base apart. One read offers little support. The data derive from a study of T cell repertoires in cytomegalovirus infection (dated by TCRdb to between 2018 and 2021). Looking at the study overall: Alongside well-studied HLA-B-restricted epitopes, the peptide stimulations were aimed at recently identified HLA-C-restricted CMV epitopes, whose presentation resists viral immunomodulation. Because public TCR beta signatures pointed to carriage of CMV infection together with the matching HLA type, the HLA type of each donor mattered for the analysis.

Study-level results and caveats: In both this cohort and an independent cohort of several hundred donors, the cumulative frequency of public TCR beta family members distinguished carriers of CMV infection plus the relevant HLA type. The ex vivo response was dominated by HLA-C-restricted CMV-specific TCR beta clonotypes, and the single most frequent clonotype in two of eight donors was supplied by these HLA-C-restricted clonotypes.

The CDR3, from cysteine to phenylalanine, totals 15 residues. The DNA shown is the 45-base CDR3, in frame from base 1. The germline V gene (reference sequence) gives CDR1 as SEHNR and CDR2 as FQNEAQ. Between the V and J ends, shortened by 1 base and 11 bases respectively, the junction contains 15 bases. For sequencing, an Illumina HiSeq 1500 was employed. TCRdb trimmed public reads at Q25 via fastp, called clones via MiXCR and kept in-frame beta chains. Rows with one shared CDR3 protein collapse into an entry with the most common genes and DNA. The sample table contains about 890,000 distinct CDR3 sequences; only one count was recorded for more than 25% of them. The ten largest account for over 11% of the sample. This sample's treatment or condition label indicates: in vitro stimulation with specific CMV peptide epitopes to enrich CMV-specific T cells.

The sequence is built from TRBV7-9 and TRBJ1-6; the D segment cannot be called with confidence. This sample comprised cultured CD8+ T cells from PBMCs, obtained from culture after CMV antigen stimulation. This receptor was taken from a human donor in good health (CMV status not recorded). Some clones in this sample may be carry-over from other donors' samples. The DNA sequence is as follows: TGTGCCAGCAGCTTAGGTTCCCGCGTCCGGCCACCCCTCCACTTT. It translates to CASSLGSRVRPPLHF.